This T cell receptor (beta chain) was found in a study of shared clonotypes between healthy human individuals. Broader study findings: Represented diversity (both genetic and exposure-history) was limited by the small number of donors. The four-donor shared clonotypes exceeded non-shared clonotypes in generation probability, with non-shared ones scoring lower.

J gave up 5 bases and V 6 bases, and 12 bases lay outside the gene matches. Per the germline V gene, CDR1 is MDHEN and CDR2 is SYDVKM. This CDR3 contains 15 residues. The assay ran at deep level. TCRdb's table, derived via immunoSEQ multiplex PCR, lists solely in-frame clones and lacks some. The table has 2,500,000 or so clones, 80% to 95% seen once. CD4+ cell separation produced CD45RA+ naive and CD45RA-negative memory subsets. For this clone: Its antigen is undetermined.

Sequenced input: naive CD4+ T cells from PBMCs. Subset given: CD45RA+ positively selected. The TCR was taken from a man in his late teens or twenties in good health. Some clones in this sample may be carry-over from other donors' samples. The chain links TRBV28 to TRBJ2-5; 7 nucleotides agree with TRBD1. This CDR3 is CASRRTGTARETQYF. DNA for the CDR3: TGTGCCAGCAGGAGGACCGGGACAGCTAGGGAGACCCAGTACTTC.